This T cell receptor beta chain derives from a study of blood T cell repertoires in COVID-19. Study-level information: COVID-19 samples from acute and convalescent phases originated in the United States, Italy and Spain. The analysed material was cDNA or gDNA that came from T cells, B-cell-depleted T cells, or PBMCs.

Germline CDR1 MNHEY, CDR2 SMNVEV (reference sequence). The CDR3 has 14 residues. Trimming pared 5 bases from V and 2 bases from J, leaving 12 bases between. The protocol was immunoSEQ multiplex PCR, while the TCRdb copy is restricted to in-frame clones and leaves out a portion. The sample consists of around 470,000 clones, 89% of them appearing once. The chain joins TRBV27 to TRBJ1-1; D gene uncertain. The clonotype was recovered from a young man with COVID-19, enrolled during active disease. Sequencing used peripheral blood. The CDR3 protein is CASSRIGGNTEAFF. The CDR3 coding sequence is TGTGCCAGCAGTAGGATAGGAGGCAACACTGAAGCTTTCTTT.